These 20 T cell receptor beta chains came from one sample sequenced in a study of T cell responses to AZD1222 COVID-19 vaccine. Sequencing used immunoSEQ multiplex PCR; TCRdb keeps in-frame clones, though not all of them. The sample carries about 140,000 clones, roughly 92% recorded once. The sequenced sample was peripheral blood, obtained 28 days after the second AZD1222 dose. These receptors all come from an adult who received the AZD1222 COVID-19 vaccine.

The rearrangement links TRBV27 to TRBJ1-6; no clear D. The CDR3 has 15 residues. From germline, CDR1 is MNHEY and CDR2 SMNVEV (reference sequence). The germline V and J ends were trimmed by 6 bases and 1 base, with 10 bases remaining between them. The CDR3 spells CASRRTESYNSPLHF. The CDR3 DNA reads as TGTGCCAGCAGAAGGACGGAATCCTATAATTCACCCCTCCACTTT.

The rearrangement uses TRBV5-5 and TRBJ2-1; D may be TRBD2 (6 bases). Germline V lookup: CDR1 SGHKS, CDR2 YYEKEE (reference sequence). V lost 0 bases and J 3 bases, leaving 10 bases between the germline ends. This CDR3 has 15 residues. The DNA for the CDR3 is TGTGCCAGCAGCTTGGGAACTAGCAGCTACAATGAGCAGTTCTTC. Translated: CASSLGTSSYNEQFF.

This clone was recorded only once. V and J are TRBV28 and TRBJ2-2; D is tentatively TRBD1 or TRBD2 (6 bases each). This CDR3 contains 15 residues. V was cut by 10 bases and J by 4 bases, with 19 bases left in between. Germline V gene lookup returns CDR1 MDHEN and CDR2 SYDVKM. CDR3 amino acids: CATRGAGRGTGELFF. CDR3 nucleotides: TGTGCCACGAGGGGGGCAGGGCGAGGCACCGGGGAGCTGTTTTTT.

The rearrangement uses TRBV6-2 or TRBV6-3 and TRBJ2-3; D not resolved. The CDR3 runs 14 residues. Germline-derived CDR1 and CDR2 are MNHEY and SVGEGT. Trimming removed 2 bases from V and 3 bases from J, with 9 bases in between. The CDR3 is CASSYGDRTDTQYF. The CDR3 DNA reads as TGTGCCAGCAGTTACGGGGATAGGACAGATACGCAGTATTTT.

In this sample, this clone turned up once. V is TRBV5-1 and J is TRBJ1-4, with D possibly matching TRBD1 (6 bases). Trimming removed 0 bases from V and 4 bases from J, with 7 bases in between. The germline V gene has CDR1 SGHRS and CDR2 YFSETQ. The CDR3 runs 14 residues. The CDR3 DNA is TGCGCCAGCAGCTTGGGAGGGGGTAATGAAAAACTGTTTTTT. Translated, it gives CASSLGGGNEKLFF. Full variable domain (rest looked up from reference TRBV5-1 and TRBJ1-4): KAGVTQTPRYLIKTRGQQVTLSCSPISGHRSVSWYQQTPGQGLQFLFEYFSETQRNKGNFPGRFSGRQFSNSRSEMNVSTLELGDSALYLCASSLGGGNEKLFFGSGTQLSVL.

This rearrangement joins TRBV18 to TRBJ2-3; 8 nucleotides agree with TRBD2. Trimming took 0 bases from V and 4 from J; bases not matched to a gene: 3. CDR3 length equals 15 residues. The germline CDR1 and CDR2 sequences are KGHSH and LQKENI. CDR3 amino acids: CASSPPGLAADTQYF. The CDR3 nucleotides read TGTGCCAGCTCACCACCAGGACTAGCAGCAGATACGCAGTATTTT. The whole variable domain, filled in from reference TRBV18 and TRBJ2-3, reads NAGVMQNPRHLVRRRGQEARLRCSPMKGHSHVYWYRQLPEEGLKFMVYLQKENIIDESGMPKERFSAEFPKEGPSILRIQQVVRGDSAAYFCASSPPGLAADTQYFGPGTRLTVL.

The chain has TRBV9 and TRBJ1-6; D gene unclear. The V gene lost 2 bases and the J gene lost 9 bases, with 12 bases spanning the gap. Germline values: CDR1 SGDLS, CDR2 YYNGEE. The CDR3 has 14 amino acids. The CDR3 bases are TGTGCCAGCAGCGTTTCCGATCTGCTTTCACCCCTCCACTTT. This codes for CASSVSDLLSPLHF.

Here the CDR3 reads CASSQYIMAPGRAGGAGELFF. The CDR3 DNA sequence: TGCGCCAGCAGCCAGTATATTATGGCCCCCGGTCGTGCGGGGGGCGCCGGGGAGCTGTTTTTT. The chain has TRBV4-1 and TRBJ2-2; 8 bases are shared with TRBD2. The CDR3 totals 21 residues. Germline values: CDR1 MGHRA, CDR2 YSYEKL. V dropped 3 bases and J dropped 6; count of bases not matched to a gene: 24.

This sequence joins TRBV7-9 and TRBJ2-1; D not resolved. The CDR3 sequence is 17 residues long. Trimming took off 4 bases at V and 5 bases at J, with 21 bases between the two ends. Germline-derived CDR1 and CDR2 are SEHNR and FQNEAQ (reference sequence). Here the CDR3 DNA reads TGTGCCAGCAGCTCGATTACCAGTTCCCTAGATAACAATGAGCAGTTCTTC. The encoded protein is CASSSITSSLDNNEQFF.

This sequence joins TRBV5-1 and TRBJ2-3; possible D gene TRBD2, 6 bases. Germline CDR1 SGHRS, CDR2 YFSETQ. V lost 1 base to trimming and J lost 7 bases, with 13 bases between them. The CDR3 length is 14 residues. The CDR3 DNA reads TGCGCCAGCAGCTTGAGTAGGACTATGAATACGCAGTATTTT. This gives the protein CASSLSRTMNTQYF.

This chain links TRBV27 with TRBJ2-1, with TRBD2 matching 15 bases. V trimming: 7 bases; J trimming: 0 bases; junction bases outside the gene matches: 4. The length of the CDR3 is 17 residues. Per the germline V gene, CDR1 is MNHEY and CDR2 is SMNVEV (reference sequence). CDR3 loop: CASTRTSGRGSYNEQFF. The CDR3 region has the DNA TGTGCCAGCACGAGGACTAGCGGGAGGGGCTCCTACAATGAGCAGTTCTTC.

The CDR3 region is CASSPGLSQTRRYF. DNA for the CDR3: TGTGCCAGCAGCCCGGGACTATCCCAGACCCGTAGGTACTTC. This chain connects TRBV3-1 (or the pseudogene TRBV3-2) to TRBJ2-4, with 7 bases matching TRBD2. Germline trimming cut 4 bases from V and 15 bases from J; bases unmatched to any gene: 15. The CDR3 runs 14 residues. Per germline, CDR1 LGHDT and CDR2 YNNKEL (reference sequence).

The CDR3 is CASSSGTFTTGELFF. As DNA, the CDR3 is TGTGCCAGCAGCTCCGGGACTTTTACCACCGGGGAGCTGTTTTTT. The chain recombines TRBV7-6 with TRBJ2-2; D may be TRBD2 (6 bases). The CDR3 is 15 residues long. Germline loops: CDR1 SGHVS, CDR2 FNYEAQ. With 4 bases removed from V and 4 bases from J, the gap between germline ends came to 13 bases.

This clone was seen just once. In DNA form, the CDR3 reads TGTGCCAGCAGCTTCGGACAGAAAGAGACCCAGTACTTC. Its protein is CASSFGQKETQYF. The chain employs TRBV5-4 and TRBJ2-5, with D possibly matching TRBD1 (6 bases). This CDR3 contains 13 residues. The V end was cut by 2 bases, the J end by 3 bases, with 8 bases between. Germline V gene data show CDR1 as SGHNT and CDR2 as YYREEE (reference sequence).

The CDR3 sequence is CSVWSYNEQFF. CDR3 bases: TGCAGTGTATGGAGCTACAATGAGCAGTTCTTC. The chain recombines TRBV29-1 with TRBJ2-1; D gene ambiguous. Germline-derived CDR1 and CDR2 are SQVTM and ANQGSEA. This CDR3 spans 11 amino acids.

J is TRBJ2-7 and V is TRBV11-2, with 13 bases that match TRBD2. This CDR3 has 14 amino acids. Per germline, CDR1 SGHAT and CDR2 FQNNGV. Unmatched junction bases numbered 2, after V lost 6 bases and J lost 3 bases. The CDR3 loop is CASRRTSGGYEQYF. The CDR3 DNA follows: TGTGCCAGCAGAAGGACTAGCGGGGGCTACGAGCAGTACTTC.

The V gene is TRBV14, the J gene TRBJ2-5; D possibly corresponds to TRBD2 (5 bases). Between the trimmed V and J ends, which lost 0 bases and 4 bases, there was a span of 21 bases. CDR1 and CDR2 (germline): SGHDN, FVKESK. CDR3 length equals 18 residues. CDR3 in amino acids: CASSQERGIGQYRETQYF. In DNA, the CDR3 is TGTGCCAGCAGCCAAGAACGAGGGATCGGGCAGTATCGAGAGACCCAGTACTTC.

The chain couples TRBV28 to TRBJ2-7; possible D gene TRBD1, 6 bases. The CDR3 length is 16 residues. Germline-derived CDR1 and CDR2 are MDHEN and SYDVKM. V gave up 3 bases and J gave up 3 bases, with 18 bases separating them. The CDR3 nucleotides read TGTGCCAGCAGTTTTGCAGGGGATGGGTTTAGCTACGAGCAGTACTTC. Protein product: CASSFAGDGFSYEQYF. Together with reference TRBV28 and TRBJ2-7, the CDR3 gives the full variable domain: DVKVTQSSRYLVKRTGEKVFLECVQDMDHENMFWYRQDPGLGLRLIYFSYDVKMKEKGDIPEGYSVSREKKERFSLILESASTNQTSMYLCASSFAGDGFSYEQYFGPGTRLTVT.

The chain links TRBV2 to TRBJ1-2; 9 nucleotides agree with TRBD1. V trimming: 9 bases; J trimming: 5 bases; junction bases outside the gene matches: 7. The CDR3 is made up of 13 amino acids. CDR1 SNHLY and CDR2 FYNNEI come from the germline V gene. The CDR3 DNA is TGTGCCAGTATACCAGGGACAGGGTATGGCTACACCTTC. Its translation: CASIPGTGYGYTF. Full variable domain (rest looked up from reference TRBV2 and TRBJ1-2): EPEVTQTPSHQVTQMGQEVILRCVPISNHLYFYWYRQILGQKVEFLVSFYNNEISEKSEIFDDQFSVERPDGSNFTLKIRSTKLEDSAMYFCASIPGTGYGYTFGSGTRLTVV.

This clone was detected only once. The chain combines TRBV5-1 with TRBJ1-1; D gene ambiguous. The CDR3 runs 14 residues. Germline CDR1 reads SGHRS; CDR2 reads YFSETQ. V gave up 1 base and J gave up 1 base, with 8 bases separating them. The CDR3 protein is CASSLSPTNTEAFF. The CDR3 DNA follows: TGCGCCAGCAGCTTGAGCCCGACGAACACTGAAGCTTTCTTT.